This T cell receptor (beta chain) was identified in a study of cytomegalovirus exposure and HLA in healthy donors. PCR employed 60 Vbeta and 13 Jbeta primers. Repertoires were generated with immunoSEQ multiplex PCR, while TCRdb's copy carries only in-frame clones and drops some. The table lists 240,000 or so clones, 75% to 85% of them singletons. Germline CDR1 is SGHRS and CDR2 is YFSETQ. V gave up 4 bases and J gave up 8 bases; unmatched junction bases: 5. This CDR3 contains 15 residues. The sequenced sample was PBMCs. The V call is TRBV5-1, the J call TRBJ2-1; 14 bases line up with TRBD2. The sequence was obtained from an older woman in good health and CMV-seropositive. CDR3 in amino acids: CASSPRLAGGYEQFF. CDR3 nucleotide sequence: TGCGCCAGCAGCCCCAGACTAGCGGGAGGGTATGAGCAGTTCTTC.